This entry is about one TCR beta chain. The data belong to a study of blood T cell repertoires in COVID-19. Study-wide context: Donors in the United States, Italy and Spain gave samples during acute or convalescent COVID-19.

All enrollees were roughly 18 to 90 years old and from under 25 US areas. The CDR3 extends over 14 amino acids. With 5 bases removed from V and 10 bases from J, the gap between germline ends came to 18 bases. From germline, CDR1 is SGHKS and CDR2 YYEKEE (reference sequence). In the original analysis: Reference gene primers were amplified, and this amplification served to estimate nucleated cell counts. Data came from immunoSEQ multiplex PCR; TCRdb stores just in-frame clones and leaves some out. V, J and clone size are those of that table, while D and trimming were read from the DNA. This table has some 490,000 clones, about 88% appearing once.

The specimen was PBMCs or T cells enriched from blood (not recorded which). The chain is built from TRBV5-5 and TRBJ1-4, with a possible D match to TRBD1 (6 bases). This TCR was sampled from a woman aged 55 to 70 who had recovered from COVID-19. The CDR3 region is CASRFRWGRGKLFF. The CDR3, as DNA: TGTGCCAGCAGATTCCGGTGGGGGCGCGGAAAACTGTTTTTT. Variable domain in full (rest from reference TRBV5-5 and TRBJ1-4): DAGVTQSPTHLIKTRGQQVTLRCSPISGHKSVSWYQQVLGQGPQFIFQYYEKEERGRGNFPDRFSARQFPNYSSELNVNALLLGDSALYLCASRFRWGRGKLFFGSGTQLSVL.